One and the same sample provided the 9 T cell receptor beta chains below, sequenced in a study of cytomegalovirus exposure and HLA in healthy donors (TCRdb year 2017). Libraries were constructed by the immunoSEQ multiplex PCR assay. The multiplex PCR relied on a mix of 60 forward primers for TCR Vbeta segments and 13 reverse primers for TCR Jbeta segments. The immuneACCESS repertoire file appears here via TCRdb, limited to in-frame rearrangements. These files lack a portion of the clones; in checked studies, under half of the deficit traces to unresolved V genes, and the cause of the others is not known. The sample table lists about 120,000 clones, 60% to 85% of them with a count of one. The ten top clones hold about 2.6% of the sample. The specimen sequenced was PBMCs. All receptors come from a woman in her 40s in good health and CMV-seropositive.

The V and J genes are TRBV6-5 and TRBJ1-2, with TRBD1 matching over 8 bases. Trimming removed 4 bases from V and 4 bases from J; junction bases left unmatched: 5. Germline V gene sequence: CDR1 MNHEY, CDR2 SVGAGI. The CDR3 is 14 amino acids. CDR3 region: CASSSDRALYGYTF. As DNA, the CDR3 is TGTGCCAGCAGTTCGGACAGGGCCCTCTATGGCTACACCTTC.

The chain has TRBV4-2 and TRBJ2-5, with 7 bases lining up with TRBD1. Unmatched junction bases numbered 5, after V lost 2 bases and J lost 2 bases. Germline V CDR1 and CDR2: LGHNA, YNFKEQ. The CDR3 extends over 15 amino acids. Here the CDR3 reads CASSQPTGIQETQYF. CDR3 sequence (DNA): TGTGCCAGCAGCCAACCGACAGGGATACAAGAGACCCAGTACTTC.

The chain is built from TRBV4-2 and TRBJ1-3, with 10 bases fitting TRBD1. The germline gives CDR1 LGHNA, CDR2 YNFKEQ. Trimming cost V 1 base and J 0 bases; bases outside gene matches: 0. This CDR3 contains 16 residues. The CDR3 DNA follows: TGTGCCAGCAGCCAAGGGACAGGGGGCTCTGGAAACACCATATATTTT. This codes for CASSQGTGGSGNTIYF.

V usage is TRBV4-3 and J usage is TRBJ2-5, with a possible D match to TRBD2 (5 bases). The J call may be incorrect, as the DNA end agrees better with TRBJ2-7. CDR3 length: 17 amino acids. The germline V gene encodes CDR1 LGHNA and CDR2 YSLEER. The CDR3 coding sequence is TGCGCCAGCAGCCAAGACTTTCGTCTAGCAGGATCCTACGAGCAGTACTTC. Translating gives CASSQDFRLAGSYEQYF.

The rearrangement joins TRBV29-1 to TRBJ2-7; D possibly corresponds to TRBD1 (6 bases). Germline V gene lookup returns CDR1 SQVTM and CDR2 ANQGSEA. This CDR3 contains 15 residues. Deletions cut 6 bases from V and 0 bases from J, with 18 bases between. In DNA form, the CDR3 reads TGCAGCGTGAGACCCCCAGGGGCCACCTCCTACGAGCAGTACTTC. Protein sequence: CSVRPPGATSYEQYF.

The rearrangement links TRBV18 to TRBJ2-1, with D possibly being TRBD2 (7 bases). V lost 6 bases and J lost 0, with 15 bases in between. Germline lookup yields CDR1 KGHSH and CDR2 LQKENI. This CDR3 spans 16 amino acids. CDR3 amino acids: CASSRTGGSSYNEQFF. The CDR3 DNA follows: TGTGCCAGCTCCCGGACGGGGGGCAGCTCCTACAATGAGCAGTTCTTC.

The rearrangement joins TRBV27 to TRBJ1-6, with D uncertain. The germline gives CDR1 MNHEY, CDR2 SMNVEV (reference sequence). The CDR3 covers 12 residues. The V end was cut by 6 bases, the J end by 6 bases, with 6 bases between. This chain's CDR3 is CASRTFNSPLHF. The CDR3, as DNA: TGTGCCAGCAGGACTTTTAATTCACCCCTCCACTTT.

This chain joins TRBV7-9 and TRBJ2-1, with 7 positions matching TRBD2. This CDR3 is 19 amino acids long. Trimming cost V 0 bases and J 7 bases; bases outside gene matches: 18. Germline values: CDR1 SEHNR, CDR2 FQNEAQ (reference sequence). The CDR3 region is CASSLAMAGVVSWLNEQFF. CDR3 nucleotides: TGTGCCAGCAGCTTAGCGATGGCGGGAGTTGTATCGTGGTTGAATGAGCAGTTCTTC.

This sequence joins TRBV6-5 and TRBJ1-1, with 9 positions matching TRBD1. Germline V gene lookup returns CDR1 MNHEY and CDR2 SVGAGI. The CDR3 loop spans 14 amino acids. V was clipped by 5 bases and J by 1 base; unmatched bases: 2. For the CDR3, the DNA is TGTGCCAGCAGTAGGGGACAGGGGAACACTGAAGCTTTCTTT. Protein product: CASSRGQGNTEAFF.